This is a list of T cell receptor beta chains from one sample in a study of Ad26.COV2.S vaccination and SARS-CoV-2 variants. This table comes from immunoSEQ multiplex PCR, and its TCRdb copy is limited to in-frame clones, with some not included. Of 440,000 or so clones in the sample, roughly 88% are singletons; the top ten hold around 4.5%. Sequencing used peripheral blood, obtained in a trial of Ad26.COV2.S vaccine versus placebo. The receptor source for this set is a person aged 18-65 years who received the Ad26.COV2.S COVID-19 vaccine or a placebo. Both conserved end residues are part of each CDR3. Each record gives: V gene, J gene, clone size, D gene, CDR3 DNA, CDR3 protein. A D gene is named only where the DNA matches it firmly. Rows may omit the clone size; those that give it use once, few, many or a size class.

v_call: TRBV3-1/TRBV3-2; j_call: TRBJ1-4; clone_size: .; d_call: .; cdr3_nt: TGTGCCAGCAGCCTACGGACGGGAATTAATGGGGTACTGTTTTTT; cdr3_aa: CASSLRTGINGVLFF
v_call: TRBV28; j_call: TRBJ2-2; clone_size: .; d_call: .; cdr3_nt: TGTGCCAGCAGTCCGACAGGTTGGCACGGGGAGCTGTTTTTT; cdr3_aa: CASSPTGWHGELFF
v_call: TRBV24-1; j_call: TRBJ2-2; clone_size: .; d_call: .; cdr3_nt: TGTGCCACCAGTGACGCGGGGGCCGAGGACACCGGGGAGCTGTTTTTT; cdr3_aa: CATSDAGAEDTGELFF
v_call: TRBV10-3; j_call: TRBJ2-7; clone_size: .; d_call: TRBD2; cdr3_nt: TGTGCCATCGGGACTAGCGGGACCTACGAGCAGTACTTC; cdr3_aa: CAIGTSGTYEQYF
v_call: TRBV6-1; j_call: TRBJ1-6; clone_size: .; d_call: .; cdr3_nt: TGTGCCAGCAGTGTGGGGGGATTGCAGACCTCGTATAATTCACCCCTCCACTTT; cdr3_aa: CASSVGGLQTSYNSPLHF
v_call: TRBV25-1; j_call: TRBJ1-1; clone_size: once; d_call: TRBD1; cdr3_nt: TGTGCCAGCAGTGACCCGGACAGGGTGAACACTGAAGCTTTCTTT; cdr3_aa: CASSDPDRVNTEAFF
v_call: TRBV7-9; j_call: TRBJ2-7; clone_size: .; d_call: .; cdr3_nt: TGTGCCAGCAGCTTACCTCGGGAAGGGTACTACGAGCAGTACTTC; cdr3_aa: CASSLPREGYYEQYF
v_call: TRBV23-1; j_call: TRBJ2-2; clone_size: .; d_call: .; cdr3_nt: TGCGCCAGCAGTCAATCATTCCGGTTCGCGCCGGACGCGAACACCGGGGAGCTGTTTTTT; cdr3_aa: CASSQSFRFAPDANTGELFF
v_call: TRBV5-4; j_call: TRBJ1-2; clone_size: .; d_call: .; cdr3_nt: TGTGCCAGCAGCTTGGAGGCGGACGCCTATGGCTACACCTTC; cdr3_aa: CASSLEADAYGYTF
v_call: TRBV9; j_call: TRBJ2-7; clone_size: .; d_call: TRBD2; cdr3_nt: TGTGCCAGCAGCGTAGCCTCGGGGGGCTACGAGCAGTACTTC; cdr3_aa: CASSVASGGYEQYF
v_call: TRBV6-2/TRBV6-3; j_call: TRBJ1-5; clone_size: .; d_call: .; cdr3_nt: TGTGCCAGCAGTTACCAGAATCAGCCCCAGCATTTT; cdr3_aa: CASSYQNQPQHF
v_call: TRBV19; j_call: TRBJ2-7; clone_size: .; d_call: TRBD1; cdr3_nt: TGTGCCAGTAGGCAAACAGGGGACTACGAGCAGTACTTC; cdr3_aa: CASRQTGDYEQYF
v_call: TRBV9; j_call: TRBJ2-1; clone_size: .; d_call: .; cdr3_nt: TGTGCCAGCAGCGTAGGGGGGTCGTCATCAACCTACAATGAGCAGTTCTTC; cdr3_aa: CASSVGGSSSTYNEQFF
v_call: TRBV5-1; j_call: TRBJ1-5; clone_size: .; d_call: .; cdr3_nt: TGCGCCAGCAGACCGGGTCTCGGGGCCAATCAGCCCCAGCATTTT; cdr3_aa: CASRPGLGANQPQHF
v_call: TRBV11-3; j_call: TRBJ2-7; clone_size: .; d_call: TRBD2; cdr3_nt: TGTGCCAGCAGCTTAGAAACCGGGACTAGCGGGAACAAGCAGTACTTC; cdr3_aa: CASSLETGTSGNKQYF
v_call: TRBV11-3; j_call: TRBJ2-1; clone_size: .; d_call: .; cdr3_nt: TGTGCCAGCAGCTCCGAAGGCAGCGGCTCCTACAATGAGCAGTTCTTC; cdr3_aa: CASSSEGSGSYNEQFF
v_call: TRBV11-2; j_call: TRBJ2-7; clone_size: .; d_call: .; cdr3_nt: TGTGCCAGCAGCGCACAAGTCTACGAGCAGTACTTC; cdr3_aa: CASSAQVYEQYF
v_call: TRBV10-3; j_call: TRBJ1-3; clone_size: .; d_call: .; cdr3_nt: TGTGCCATCAGTGGAGGCCTGCTGAGCTCTGGAAACACCATATATTTT; cdr3_aa: CAISGGLLSSGNTIYF
v_call: TRBV5-1; j_call: TRBJ2-1; clone_size: once; d_call: TRBD2; cdr3_nt: TGCGCCAGCAGCGGAAGCGGGAGGATAGAAGAGCAGTTCTTC; cdr3_aa: CASSGSGRIEEQFF
v_call: TRBV6-5; j_call: TRBJ1-5; clone_size: .; d_call: .; cdr3_nt: TGTGCCAGCAGTTACCGGGGAAGAGATCAGCCCCAGCATTTT; cdr3_aa: CASSYRGRDQPQHF
v_call: TRBV10-3; j_call: TRBJ2-2; clone_size: .; d_call: .; cdr3_nt: TGTGCCATCAGTGAGTCAAGGGTGGCCGGGGAGCTGTTTTTT; cdr3_aa: CAISESRVAGELFF
v_call: TRBV30; j_call: TRBJ1-2; clone_size: once; d_call: .; cdr3_nt: TGTGCCTGGAGTTCGGGGCCCTATGGCTACACCTTC; cdr3_aa: CAWSSGPYGYTF
v_call: TRBV7-7; j_call: TRBJ2-7; clone_size: .; d_call: TRBD2; cdr3_nt: TGTGCTAGCAGCCAAGGACTAGCGGGAGGGGCCTACGAGCAGTACTTC; cdr3_aa: CASSQGLAGGAYEQYF
v_call: TRBV15; j_call: TRBJ2-5; clone_size: .; d_call: .; cdr3_nt: TGTGCCACCAGCAGAGTGCCGGGTTTAGAAGAGACCCAGTACTTC; cdr3_aa: CATSRVPGLEETQYF
v_call: TRBV6-5; j_call: TRBJ1-1; clone_size: .; d_call: TRBD1; cdr3_nt: TGTGCCAGCACCCGACAGGGTGGGTACACTGAAGCTTTCTTT; cdr3_aa: CASTRQGGYTEAFF
v_call: TRBV28; j_call: TRBJ2-7; clone_size: .; d_call: TRBD1; cdr3_nt: TGTGCCAGTCGCGGACAGGGCGATTACGAGCAGTACTTC; cdr3_aa: CASRGQGDYEQYF
v_call: TRBV28; j_call: TRBJ2-1; clone_size: .; d_call: .; cdr3_nt: TGTGCCAGCAGTTTATCACTAGTGTACAATGAGCAGTTCTTC; cdr3_aa: CASSLSLVYNEQFF
v_call: TRBV9; j_call: TRBJ2-2; clone_size: .; d_call: .; cdr3_nt: TGTGCCAGCAGCGTAGTCGCAGGCCGTGGGACCCAGGCCGGGGAGCTGTTTTTT; cdr3_aa: CASSVVAGRGTQAGELFF
v_call: TRBV30; j_call: TRBJ2-1; clone_size: .; d_call: TRBD2; cdr3_nt: TGTGCCTGGAGCGGACTAGCGGGAGTATACAATGAGCAGTTCTTC; cdr3_aa: CAWSGLAGVYNEQFF
v_call: TRBV19; j_call: TRBJ1-3; clone_size: .; d_call: .; cdr3_nt: TGTGCCAGTAATCACCGCTCTGGAAACACCATATATTTT; cdr3_aa: CASNHRSGNTIYF
v_call: TRBV4-3; j_call: TRBJ2-2; clone_size: .; d_call: TRBD2; cdr3_nt: TGCGCCAGCAGCCAGGCATTTGGACTAGCGGGAGGGTACACCGGGGAGCTGTTTTTT; cdr3_aa: CASSQAFGLAGGYTGELFF
v_call: TRBV24-1; j_call: TRBJ2-1; clone_size: once; d_call: TRBD2; cdr3_nt: TGTGCCACCAGCCAGGGGACTAGCGGGAGAGGGGTCTCCTACAATGAGCAGTTCTTC; cdr3_aa: CATSQGTSGRGVSYNEQFF
v_call: TRBV7-2; j_call: TRBJ2-3; clone_size: .; d_call: TRBD2; cdr3_nt: TGTGCCAGCAGCTCTTCTAGCGGGAGGTACAGCACAGATACGCAGTATTTT; cdr3_aa: CASSSSSGRYSTDTQYF
v_call: TRBV2; j_call: TRBJ2-3; clone_size: .; d_call: .; cdr3_nt: TGTGCCGCCCTCGAGCCGGGTAGCACAGATACGCAGTATTTT; cdr3_aa: CAALEPGSTDTQYF
v_call: TRBV2; j_call: TRBJ1-2; clone_size: .; d_call: .; cdr3_nt: TGTGCCAGCAGGAGACTTTTGGGGGGGCATAGTGATGGCTACACCTTC; cdr3_aa: CASRRLLGGHSDGYTF
v_call: TRBV9; j_call: TRBJ2-1; clone_size: .; d_call: .; cdr3_nt: TGTGCCAGCAGCTCATCGCGAGCGGGCCGTTCCTACAATGAGCAGTTCTTC; cdr3_aa: CASSSSRAGRSYNEQFF
v_call: TRBV19; j_call: TRBJ1-5; clone_size: .; d_call: TRBD1; cdr3_nt: TGTGCCAGTAGTAGGGGACAGGGGCAGCAGCCCCAGCATTTT; cdr3_aa: CASSRGQGQQPQHF
v_call: TRBV27; j_call: TRBJ2-7; clone_size: .; d_call: .; cdr3_nt: TGTGCCAGCAGTTTAGGTCAGTCCTACGAGCAGTACTTC; cdr3_aa: CASSLGQSYEQYF
v_call: TRBV30; j_call: TRBJ2-1; clone_size: .; d_call: TRBD1; cdr3_nt: TGTGCCTGGAGTGTAGGGACAGGGGTGTACAATGAGCAGTTCTTC; cdr3_aa: CAWSVGTGVYNEQFF
v_call: TRBV28; j_call: TRBJ1-4; clone_size: .; d_call: .; cdr3_nt: TGTGCCGGGGGAGACACCCGCAATGAAAAACTGTTTTTT; cdr3_aa: CAGGDTRNEKLFF